Listed here are 7 T cell receptor beta chains from one sample, sequenced in a study of T cell changes during pregnancy in multiple sclerosis. TCRdb's table, derived via immunoSEQ multiplex PCR, lists solely in-frame clones and lacks some. The data show tens of thousands of clones, with 80% to 95% seen just once and around 2% held by the top ten. This specimen consisted of peripheral blood, obtained after pregnancy. Receptors were obtained from a female donor with multiple sclerosis, enrolled in a pregnancy study.

The chain recombines TRBV7-6 with TRBJ2-7; D gene ambiguous. This CDR3 region has 12 residues. Germline CDR1 reads SGHVS; CDR2 reads FNYEAQ. V was trimmed by 1 base and J by 3 bases, leaving 4 bases between them. CDR3: CASSLGDYEQYF. The CDR3 nucleotides are TGTGCCAGCAGCTTAGGAGACTACGAGCAGTACTTC.

The chain has TRBV4-2 and TRBJ2-5; the match to TRBD2 covers 9 bases. CDR3 length equals 15 residues. Germline CDR1 reads LGHNA; CDR2 reads YNFKEQ. The V segment lost 2 bases and the J segment 1 base; nucleotides outside the gene matches: 2. Here the CDR3 DNA reads TGTGCCAGCAGCCAACTAGCGGGATCCCAAGAGACCCAGTACTTC. Protein sequence: CASSQLAGSQETQYF.

V is TRBV6-5 and J is TRBJ2-3; D call uncertain. The germline V and J ends were trimmed by 8 bases and 4 bases, with 10 bases remaining between them. The CDR3 is 12 residues long. Germline V gene sequence: CDR1 MNHEY, CDR2 SVGAGI. In DNA, the CDR3 is TGTGCCAGCGCGGAGAGCCCAGATACGCAGTATTTT. Its translation: CASAESPDTQYF.

The J gene is TRBJ1-1, the V gene TRBV15, with a weak D call TRBD1 (6 bases). V was trimmed by 6 bases and J by 11 bases, leaving 16 bases between them. CDR1 is LNHNV, CDR2 YYDKDF, per germline (reference sequence). The CDR3 is made up of 12 amino acids. DNA of the CDR3: TGTGCCACCAGTCCGATCAGGGGAGCGGCTTTCTTT. Protein sequence: CATSPIRGAAFF.

The chain recombines TRBV7-3 with TRBJ1-1; 11 nucleotides align to TRBD1. After removal of 5 bases from V and 5 bases from J, the junction contained 7 bases not matched to a gene. The CDR3 is 15 residues long. Germline V lookup: CDR1 SGHTA, CDR2 FQGTGA. The CDR3 region has the DNA TGTGCCAGCAGCCAGCAGGGACAGGGGGTTACTGAAGCTTTCTTT. Translated, it gives CASSQQGQGVTEAFF. Full variable domain (outside the CDR3, taken from reference TRBV7-3 and TRBJ1-1): GAGVSQTPSNKVTEKGKYVELRCDPISGHTALYWYRQSLGQGPEFLIYFQGTGAADDSGLPNDRFFAVRPEGSVSTLKIQRTERGDSAVYLCASSQQGQGVTEAFFGQGTRLTVV.

This chain links TRBV30 with TRBJ1-5; D may be TRBD1 (5 bases). Trimming took off 5 bases at V and 5 bases at J, with 13 bases between the two ends. Germline V gene sequence: CDR1 GTSNPN, CDR2 SVGIG (reference sequence). This CDR3 has 13 residues. CDR3 bases: TGTGCCTGGGGGGGGAGGGCTGATCAGCCCCAGCATTTT. Amino acid sequence: CAWGGRADQPQHF.

A word on this clone: One end of the junction fails to match germline, which may point to a read error. The J gene is TRBJ1-2, the V gene TRBV7-3, with 9 positions matching TRBD1. The CDR3 spans 17 residues. Germline V CDR1 and CDR2: SGHTA, FQGTGA. In nucleotides, the CDR3 is TGTGCCAGCAGCGTAACGGCCGGACAGGGGTTTGTGGATGGCTACACCTTC. This codes for CASSVTAGQGFVDGYTF.